Listed here are 12 T cell receptor delta chains from one sample, sequenced in a study of gamma-delta chains in newborns, infants, children. TCRdb redid clone calling on the reads using CATT. The data hold fewer than 5,000 delta-chain clones, with roughly 14% observed a single time. Sample: blood. The origin of the receptors is a child who was a newborn, infant or young child, either healthy, febrile or measles-vaccinated (not recorded which).

The CDR3 loop is CACDTVTFPMITGGKLIF. CDR3 DNA: TGTGCCTGTGACACCGTCACGTTTCCGATGATTACTGGGGGAAAACTCATCTTT. The chain uses TRDV2 and TRDJ1; TRDD3 agrees at 9 bases. TCRdb leaves out the J gene; it was filled in here by matching the DNA to germline. CDR3 length: 18 residues. Germline V gene lookup returns CDR1 GEAIGNYY and CDR2 EKD. Trimming cost V 0 bases and J 8 bases; bases outside gene matches: 18.

This clone has only a few counts. TCRdb records a much larger clone's protein for this DNA, with a difference at residue 11 that likely arises from a read error; the protein given is the translation of the DNA. This chain connects TRDV2 to TRDJ1; TRDD3 agrees at 9 bases. The CDR3 is made up of 17 amino acids. V was pared by 3 bases and J by 1 base, with 11 bases of the junction left unmatched. The germline CDR1 and CDR2 sequences are GEAIGNYY and EKD. The CDR3 sequence: CACDGVGDNPGTDKLIF. In DNA, the CDR3 is TGTGCCTGTGACGGGGTGGGGGATAACCCTGGCACCGATAAACTCATCTTT.

With regard to this clone: Just one base apart from a much larger clone, this may be a read error. V and J are TRDV2 and TRDJ1, with 7 nucleotides matching TRDD3. The CDR3 spans 13 residues. Germline CDR1 GEAIGNYY, CDR2 EKD. The CDR3 DNA follows: TGTGCCTGTGACACCTGGGGGACCGATAAACCCATCTTT. Amino acids: CACDTWGTDKPIF.

This clone was counted a few times. A much larger clone is a single base away; this may be a read error. Other DNA sequences from this sample encode an identical CDR3 as well. The V call is TRDV1, the J call TRDJ1, with D perhaps TRDD3 (9 bases). The CDR3 runs to 21 residues. Germline CDR1 TSWWSYY, CDR2 QGS. The DNA of the CDR3 is TGCGCTCTTGGGGATACGGTACCAAACTTCCTACCGTCATACAAGAATGATAAACTCATCTTT. This codes for CALGDTVPNFLPSYKNDKLIF.

Notes on this clone: One junction end disagrees with the germline gene, perhaps due to a read error. V and J are TRDV2 and TRDJ3; 7 nucleotides match TRDD3. No J gene is reported in TCRdb; it was inferred here by comparing the DNA with germline. The CDR3 loop spans 22 amino acids. Per the germline V gene, CDR1 is GEAIGNYY and CDR2 is EKD. CDR3 residues: CACDTIPQVGGADSWDTRKMFF. For the CDR3, the DNA is TGTGCCTGTGACACGATTCCTCAAGTTGGGGGAGCGGACTCCTGGGACACCCGAAAGATGTTTTTC.

As concerns this clone: The TCRdb protein comes from a much larger clone and disagrees with this DNA's translation at residue 11, likely due to a read error; the protein given here is derived from the DNA. The V and J genes are TRDV2 and TRDJ1; 8 bases are shared with TRDD3. Losses at the gene ends were 3 bases for V and 0 bases for J; bases not matched to a gene: 11. Germline values: CDR1 GEAIGNYY, CDR2 EKD. The CDR3 loop spans 17 amino acids. CDR3 bases: TGTGCCTGTGACGTACTGGGGGGAAATATGCACACCGATAAACTCATCTTT. Protein: CACDVLGGNMHTDKLIF.

This clone turned up a few times. A read error is possible here, since a much larger clone lies one base away. Other DNA sequences within the sample encode an identical CDR3. The chain carries TRDV2 and TRDJ2; TRDD3 aligns across 7 bases. The length of the CDR3 is 18 residues. Per the germline V gene, CDR1 is GEAIGNYY and CDR2 is EKD. V was pared by 3 bases and J by 5 bases, with 17 bases of the junction left unmatched. CDR3 coding DNA: TGTGCCTGTGACCCCATTCAGCCGGAGGGATACAGCACAGCACAACTCTTCTTT. Translation: CACDPIQPEGYSTAQLFF.

CDR3 coding DNA: TGTGCCTGTGACACCGTCAGCCCTGGGGGATACCCCTACACCGATAAACTCATCTTT. Translated: CACDTVSPGGYPYTDKLIF. The V and J genes are TRDV2 and TRDJ1; 11 bases fit TRDD3. This CDR3 has 19 residues. CDR1 and CDR2 from the germline V gene are GEAIGNYY and EKD. V shed 0 bases, J shed 0 bases, and the junction held 11 bases outside the gene matches.

This clone was counted between two and nine times. The TCRdb protein, from a much larger clone, departs from this DNA's translation at residue 10, likely by read error; the protein shown derives from the DNA. The chain joins TRDV2 to TRDJ2; TRDD3 aligns across 11 bases. The V gene end was trimmed by 1 base and the J gene end by 4 bases; junction bases not matched to a gene: 4. Germline V gene data show CDR1 as GEAIGNYY and CDR2 as EKD. The CDR3 contains 16 residues. CDR3 protein: CACDTLGDTSTAQLFF. DNA of the CDR3: TGTGCCTGTGACACGCTGGGGGATACTTCGACAGCACAACTCTTCTTT.

This clone was counted only a few times. TCRdb's listed protein matches a much larger clone and diverges from this DNA's translation at residue 12, likely through a read error; the protein shown comes from the DNA. The CDR3 loop reads CACDILGDRYTGKLIF. CDR3 DNA: TGTGCCTGTGACATACTGGGGGACCGGTACACCGGTAAACTCATCTTT. The V and J genes are TRDV2 and TRDJ1; TRDD3 aligns across 9 bases. Germline V CDR1 and CDR2: GEAIGNYY, EKD. This CDR3 spans 16 amino acids.

Of note for this clone: This likely stems from a read error, as it lies one base from a far larger clone. Different DNA sequences within this sample yield the same CDR3. V is TRDV2 and J is TRDJ2; D might be TRDD3 (5 bases). With 2 bases removed from V and 0 bases from J, the gap between germline ends came to 15 bases. Per germline, CDR1 GEAIGNYY and CDR2 EKD. The CDR3 is 17 amino acids. The DNA of the CDR3 is TGTGCCTGTGACAGTCTGGGTGCCTCTACTTTGACAGCACAACTCTTCTTT. Protein: CACDSLGASTLTAQLFF.

The V call is TRDV2, the J call TRDJ3; D call uncertain. TCRdb offers no J gene call, so here the DNA was matched to germline to obtain one. The CDR3 extends over 11 amino acids. Germline CDR1 reads GEAIGNYY; CDR2 reads EKD. V lost 8 bases, J lost 2 bases, and 0 bases lay in between. The CDR3 sequence: CASWDTRQMFF. CDR3 bases: TGTGCCTCCTGGGACACCCGACAGATGTTTTTC.